Sequencing of this T cell receptor (beta chain) was carried out in a study of blood T cell repertoires in COVID-19. The length of the CDR3 is 14 residues. The V and J ends lost 3 bases and 4 bases, in that order; junction bases with no gene match: 4. CDR1 SGHRS and CDR2 YFSETQ come from the germline V gene. Profiling relied on immunoSEQ multiplex PCR, and the TCRdb table lists in-frame clones only, not all of them. The sample has about 110,000 clones; approximately 70% are singletons. The V call is TRBV5-1, the J call TRBJ1-2, with 9 bases matching TRBD1. The sequencing input was peripheral blood. This receptor was taken from a woman aged 55-75 years with acute or convalescent COVID-19. CDR3 coding DNA: TGCGCCAGCAGCTCGGGACAGGGTGCCTATGGCTACACCTTC. Encoded protein: CASSSGQGAYGYTF.